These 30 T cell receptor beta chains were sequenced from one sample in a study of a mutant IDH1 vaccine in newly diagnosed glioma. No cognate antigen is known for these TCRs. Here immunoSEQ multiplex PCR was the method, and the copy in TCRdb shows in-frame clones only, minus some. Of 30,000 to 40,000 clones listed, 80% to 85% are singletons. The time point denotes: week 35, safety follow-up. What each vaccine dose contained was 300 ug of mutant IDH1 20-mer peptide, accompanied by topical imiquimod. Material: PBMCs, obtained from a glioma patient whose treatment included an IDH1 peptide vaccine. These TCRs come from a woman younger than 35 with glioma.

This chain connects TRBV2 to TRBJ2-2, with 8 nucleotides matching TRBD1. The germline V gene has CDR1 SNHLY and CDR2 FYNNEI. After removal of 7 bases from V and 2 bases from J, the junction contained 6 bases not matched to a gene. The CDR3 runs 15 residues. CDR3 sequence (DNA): TGTGCCAGCAAATCCGGGACAGGAAACACCGGGGAGCTGTTTTTT. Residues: CASKSGTGNTGELFF. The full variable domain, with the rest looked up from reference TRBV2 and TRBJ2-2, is EPEVTQTPSHQVTQMGQEVILRCVPISNHLYFYWYRQILGQKVEFLVSFYNNEISEKSEIFDDQFSVERPDGSNFTLKIRSTKLEDSAMYFCASKSGTGNTGELFFGEGSRLTVL.

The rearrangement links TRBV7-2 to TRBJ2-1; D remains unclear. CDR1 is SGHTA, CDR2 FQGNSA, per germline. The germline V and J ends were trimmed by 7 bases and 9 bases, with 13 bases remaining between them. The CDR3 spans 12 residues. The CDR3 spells CASTSGPGEQFF. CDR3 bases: TGTGCCAGCACCTCCGGTCCGGGTGAGCAGTTCTTC. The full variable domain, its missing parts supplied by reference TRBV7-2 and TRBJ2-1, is GAGVSQSPSNKVTEKGKDVELRCDPISGHTALYWYRQSLGQGLEFLIYFQGNSAPDKSGLPSDRFSAERTGGSVSTLTIQRTQQEDSAVYLCASTSGPGEQFFGPGTRLTVL.

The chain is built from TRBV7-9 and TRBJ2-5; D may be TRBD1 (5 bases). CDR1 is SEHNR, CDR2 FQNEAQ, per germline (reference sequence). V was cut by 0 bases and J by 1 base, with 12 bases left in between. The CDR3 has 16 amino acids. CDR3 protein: CASSLAGRASQETQYF. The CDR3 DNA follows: TGTGCCAGCAGCTTAGCAGGCAGGGCGAGCCAAGAGACCCAGTACTTC.

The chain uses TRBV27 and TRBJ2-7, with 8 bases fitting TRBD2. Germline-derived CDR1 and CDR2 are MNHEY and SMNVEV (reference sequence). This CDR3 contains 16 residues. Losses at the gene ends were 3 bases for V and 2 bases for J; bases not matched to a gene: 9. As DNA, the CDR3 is TGTGCCAGCAGTTTCCCCCTGCGCGGGGGGACCTACGAGCAGTACTTC. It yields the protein CASSFPLRGGTYEQYF.

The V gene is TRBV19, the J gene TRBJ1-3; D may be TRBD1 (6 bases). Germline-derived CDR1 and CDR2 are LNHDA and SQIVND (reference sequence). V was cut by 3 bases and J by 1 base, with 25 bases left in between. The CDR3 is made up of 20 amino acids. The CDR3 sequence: CASSIRIGLFRGESGNTIYF. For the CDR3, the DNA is TGTGCCAGTAGTATCCGAATTGGGTTGTTCAGGGGAGAATCTGGAAACACCATATATTTT. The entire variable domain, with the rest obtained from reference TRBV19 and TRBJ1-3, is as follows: DGGITQSPKYLFRKEGQNVTLSCEQNLNHDAMYWYRQDPGQGLRLIYYSQIVNDFQKGDIAEGYSVSREKKESFPLTVTSAQKNPTAFYLCASSIRIGLFRGESGNTIYFGEGSWLTVV.

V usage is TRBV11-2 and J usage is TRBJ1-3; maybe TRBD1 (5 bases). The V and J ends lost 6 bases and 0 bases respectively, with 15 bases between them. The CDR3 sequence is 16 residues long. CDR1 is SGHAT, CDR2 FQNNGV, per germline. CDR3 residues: CASRQGLDSSGNTIYF. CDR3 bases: TGTGCCAGCAGACAAGGTCTAGACAGCTCTGGAAACACCATATATTTT.

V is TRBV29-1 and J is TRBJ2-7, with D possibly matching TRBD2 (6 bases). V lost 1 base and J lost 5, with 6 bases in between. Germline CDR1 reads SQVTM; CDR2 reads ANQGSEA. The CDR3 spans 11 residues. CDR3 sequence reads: CSVEGGDEQYF. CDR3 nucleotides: TGCAGCGTTGAAGGGGGGGACGAGCAGTACTTC.

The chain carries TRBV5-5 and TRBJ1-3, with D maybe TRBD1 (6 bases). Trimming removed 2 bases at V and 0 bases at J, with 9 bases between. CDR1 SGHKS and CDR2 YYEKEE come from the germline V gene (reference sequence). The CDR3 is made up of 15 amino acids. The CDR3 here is CASSFWTASGNTIYF. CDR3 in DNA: TGTGCCAGCAGCTTTTGGACAGCCTCTGGAAACACCATATATTTT.

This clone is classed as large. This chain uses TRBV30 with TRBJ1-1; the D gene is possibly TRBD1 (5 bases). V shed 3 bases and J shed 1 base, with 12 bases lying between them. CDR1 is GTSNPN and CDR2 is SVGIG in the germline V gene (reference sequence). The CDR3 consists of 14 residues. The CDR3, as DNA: TGTGCCTGGAGCTTCACAGGAAAGAACACTGAAGCTTTCTTT. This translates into CAWSFTGKNTEAFF.

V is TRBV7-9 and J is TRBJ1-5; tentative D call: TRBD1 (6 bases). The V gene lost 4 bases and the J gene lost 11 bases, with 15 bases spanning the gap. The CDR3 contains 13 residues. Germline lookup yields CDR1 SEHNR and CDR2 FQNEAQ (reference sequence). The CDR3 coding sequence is TGTGCCAGCAGCTCCCCAGGGGAGAGTACCCAGCATTTT. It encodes CASSSPGESTQHF.

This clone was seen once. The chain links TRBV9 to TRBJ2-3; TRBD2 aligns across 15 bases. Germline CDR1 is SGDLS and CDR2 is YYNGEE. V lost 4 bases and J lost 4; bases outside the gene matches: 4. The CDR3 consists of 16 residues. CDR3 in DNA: TGTGCCAGCAGCCCGCGGACTAGCGGGGGGGCAGATACGCAGTATTTT. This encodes CASSPRTSGGADTQYF.

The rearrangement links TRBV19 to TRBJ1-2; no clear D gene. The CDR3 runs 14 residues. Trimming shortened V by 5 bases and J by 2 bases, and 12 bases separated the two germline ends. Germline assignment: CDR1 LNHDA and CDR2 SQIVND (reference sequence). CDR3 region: CASSWKTLNYGYTF. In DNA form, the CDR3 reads TGTGCCAGTAGTTGGAAGACATTAAACTATGGCTACACCTTC.

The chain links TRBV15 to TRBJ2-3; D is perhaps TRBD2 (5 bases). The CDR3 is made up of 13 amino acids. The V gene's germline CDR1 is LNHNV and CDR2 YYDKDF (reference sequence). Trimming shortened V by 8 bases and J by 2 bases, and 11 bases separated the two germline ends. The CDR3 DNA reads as TGTGCCACCCAGCGGACCAACACAGATACGCAGTATTTT. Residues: CATQRTNTDTQYF.

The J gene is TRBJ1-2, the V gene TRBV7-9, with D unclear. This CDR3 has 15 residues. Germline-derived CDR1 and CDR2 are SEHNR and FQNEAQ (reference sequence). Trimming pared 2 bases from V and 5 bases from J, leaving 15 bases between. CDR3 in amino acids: CASSLNPSRLYGYTF. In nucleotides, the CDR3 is TGTGCCAGCAGCTTAAATCCATCTCGTCTTTATGGCTACACCTTC.

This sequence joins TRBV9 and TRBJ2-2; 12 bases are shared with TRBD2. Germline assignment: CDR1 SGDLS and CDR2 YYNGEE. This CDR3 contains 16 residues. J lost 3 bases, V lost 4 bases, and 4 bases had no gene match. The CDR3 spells CASSTRTSGDTGELFF. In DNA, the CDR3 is TGTGCCAGCAGCACCAGGACTAGCGGGGACACCGGGGAGCTGTTTTTT.

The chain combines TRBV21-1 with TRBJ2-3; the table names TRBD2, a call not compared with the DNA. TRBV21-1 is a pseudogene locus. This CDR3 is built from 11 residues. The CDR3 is CASRIEDTQYF. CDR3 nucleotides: TGTGCCAGCAGGATTGAGGATACGCAGTATTTT.

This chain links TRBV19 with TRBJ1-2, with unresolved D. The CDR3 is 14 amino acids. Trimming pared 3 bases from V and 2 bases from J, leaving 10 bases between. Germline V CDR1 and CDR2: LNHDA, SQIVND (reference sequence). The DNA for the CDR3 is TGTGCCAGTAGTATCATGTCTGAGAACTATGGCTACACCTTC. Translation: CASSIMSENYGYTF.

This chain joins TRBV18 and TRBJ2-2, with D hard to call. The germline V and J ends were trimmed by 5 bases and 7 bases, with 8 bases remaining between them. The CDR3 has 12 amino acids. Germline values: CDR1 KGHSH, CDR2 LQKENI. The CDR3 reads CASSRPLGELFF. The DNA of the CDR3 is TGTGCCAGCTCAAGACCTCTCGGGGAGCTGTTTTTT.

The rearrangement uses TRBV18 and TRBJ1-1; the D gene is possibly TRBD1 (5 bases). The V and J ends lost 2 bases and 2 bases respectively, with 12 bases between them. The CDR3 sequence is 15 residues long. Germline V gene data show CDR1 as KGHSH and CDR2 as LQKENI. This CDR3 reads CASSPLAGFNTEAFF. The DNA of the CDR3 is TGTGCCAGCTCACCATTAGCAGGGTTTAACACTGAAGCTTTCTTT.

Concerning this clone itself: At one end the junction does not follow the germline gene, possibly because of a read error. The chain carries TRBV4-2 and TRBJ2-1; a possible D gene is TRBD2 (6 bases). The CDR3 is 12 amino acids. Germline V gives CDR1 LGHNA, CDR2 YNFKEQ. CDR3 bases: TGTGCCAGCAGCCAAGTTCAGTGGGAGGAGATCTTC. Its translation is CASSQVQWEEIF.

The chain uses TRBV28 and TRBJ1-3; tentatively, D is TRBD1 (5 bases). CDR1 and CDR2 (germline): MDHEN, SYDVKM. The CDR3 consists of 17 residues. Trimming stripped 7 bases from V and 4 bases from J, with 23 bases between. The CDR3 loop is CASTKFGGSVWGNTIYF. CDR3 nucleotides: TGTGCCAGCACCAAATTCGGGGGTTCAGTGTGGGGAAACACCATATATTTT.

In DNA form, the CDR3 reads TGTGCCAGCAGCCCGCCGCGAATCGAGCTAAACTATGGCTACACCTTC. It is translated as CASSPPRIELNYGYTF. The genes are TRBV5-8 and TRBJ1-2; unclear D gene. The CDR3 consists of 16 residues. V gave up 4 bases and J gave up 2 bases, with 18 bases separating them. Looked up from germline, CDR1 is SGHTS and CDR2 is YDEGEE.

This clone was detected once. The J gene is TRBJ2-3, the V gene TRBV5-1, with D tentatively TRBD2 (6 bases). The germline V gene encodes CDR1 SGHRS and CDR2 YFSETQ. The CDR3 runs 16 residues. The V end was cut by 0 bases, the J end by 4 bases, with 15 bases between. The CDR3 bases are TGCGCCAGCAGCTTGGACGGGGGTATGGGGTCAGATACGCAGTATTTT. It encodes CASSLDGGMGSDTQYF.

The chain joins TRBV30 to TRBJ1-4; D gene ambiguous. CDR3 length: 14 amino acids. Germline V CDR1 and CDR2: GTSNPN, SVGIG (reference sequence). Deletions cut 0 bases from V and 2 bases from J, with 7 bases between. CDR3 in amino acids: CAWSVGLTNEKLFF. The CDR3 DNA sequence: TGTGCCTGGAGTGTAGGTCTTACTAATGAAAAACTGTTTTTT. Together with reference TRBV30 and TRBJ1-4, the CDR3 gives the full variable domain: SQTIHQWPATLVQPVGSPLSLECTVEGTSNPNLYWYRQAAGRGLQLLFYSVGIGQISSEVPQNLSASRPQDRQFILSSKKLLLSDSGFYLCAWSVGLTNEKLFFGSGTQLSVL.

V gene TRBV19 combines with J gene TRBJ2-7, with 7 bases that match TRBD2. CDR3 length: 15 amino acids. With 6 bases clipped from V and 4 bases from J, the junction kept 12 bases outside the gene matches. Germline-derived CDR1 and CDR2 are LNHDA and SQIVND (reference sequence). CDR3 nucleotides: TGTGCCAGTAGCGAGGACACCAGCGGGAAATACGAGCAGTACTTC. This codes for CASSEDTSGKYEQYF.

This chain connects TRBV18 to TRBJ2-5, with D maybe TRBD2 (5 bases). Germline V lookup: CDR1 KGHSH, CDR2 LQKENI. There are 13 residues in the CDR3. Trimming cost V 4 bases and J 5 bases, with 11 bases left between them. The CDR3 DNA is TGTGCCAGCTCACGTTGGGAGTCGGAGACCCAGTACTTC. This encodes CASSRWESETQYF.

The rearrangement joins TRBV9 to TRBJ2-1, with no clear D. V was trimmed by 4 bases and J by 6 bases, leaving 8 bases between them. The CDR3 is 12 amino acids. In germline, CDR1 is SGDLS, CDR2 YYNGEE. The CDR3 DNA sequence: TGTGCCAGCAGCTCAGAGTCCAATGAGCAGTTCTTC. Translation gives CASSSESNEQFF.

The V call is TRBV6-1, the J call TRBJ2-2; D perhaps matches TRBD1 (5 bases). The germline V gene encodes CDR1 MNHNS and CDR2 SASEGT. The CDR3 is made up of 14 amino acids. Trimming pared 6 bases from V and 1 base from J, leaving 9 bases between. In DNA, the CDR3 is TGTGCCAGCAGGACGACAGTGAACACCGGGGAGCTGTTTTTT. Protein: CASRTTVNTGELFF.

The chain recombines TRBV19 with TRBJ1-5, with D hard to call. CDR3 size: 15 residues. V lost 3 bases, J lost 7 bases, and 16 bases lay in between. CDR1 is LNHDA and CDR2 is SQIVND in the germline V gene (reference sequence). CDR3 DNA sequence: TGTGCCAGTAGTATTTCTCCCCCGGGGAGGCAGCCCCAGCATTTT. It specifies CASSISPPGRQPQHF.

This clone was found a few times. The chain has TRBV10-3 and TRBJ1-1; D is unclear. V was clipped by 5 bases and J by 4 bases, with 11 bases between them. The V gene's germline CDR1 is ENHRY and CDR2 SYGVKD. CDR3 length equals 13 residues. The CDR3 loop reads CAISPGEVTEAFF. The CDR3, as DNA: TGTGCCATCAGTCCGGGAGAGGTCACTGAAGCTTTCTTT.